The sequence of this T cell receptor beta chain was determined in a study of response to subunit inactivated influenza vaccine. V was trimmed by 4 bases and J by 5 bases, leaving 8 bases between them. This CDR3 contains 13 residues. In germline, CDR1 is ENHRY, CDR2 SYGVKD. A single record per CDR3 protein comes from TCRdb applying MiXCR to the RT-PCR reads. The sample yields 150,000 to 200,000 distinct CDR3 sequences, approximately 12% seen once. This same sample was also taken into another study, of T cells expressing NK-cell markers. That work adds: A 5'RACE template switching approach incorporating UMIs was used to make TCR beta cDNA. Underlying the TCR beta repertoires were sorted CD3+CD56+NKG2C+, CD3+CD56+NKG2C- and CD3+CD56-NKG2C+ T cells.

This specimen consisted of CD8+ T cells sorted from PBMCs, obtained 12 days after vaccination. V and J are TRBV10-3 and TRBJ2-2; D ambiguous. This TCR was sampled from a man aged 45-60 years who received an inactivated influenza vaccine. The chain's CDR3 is CAISATPTGELFF. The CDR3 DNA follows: TGTGCCATCAGTGCAACTCCGACCGGGGAGCTGTTTTTT.